This T cell receptor beta chain was identified during a study of Ad26.COV2.S vaccination and SARS-CoV-2 variants (dated by TCRdb to about 2021). At the level of the whole study: Vaccine-arm donors were drawn from COV1001, a multicentre, randomized, double-blind, placebo-controlled phase I-IIa trial of Ad26.COV2.S in healthy adults. Ad26.COV2.S was administered intramuscularly at a dose of 5x10^10 or 1x10^11 viral particles, either as one shot or as two shots given 56 days apart. Sequencing of the TCRbeta repertoire served to evaluate the specificity and breadth of SARS-CoV-2-reactive T cell receptors following Ad26.COV2.S vaccination. The TCR-sequenced set comprised approximately 32 samples: about 19 Ad26.COV2.S vaccine recipients, 5 placebo recipients and 8 SARS-CoV-2 convalescent individuals. Trial participants were randomized into five groups of five, in which low-dose or high-dose Ad26.COV2.S was given once or twice, or placebo was given on both occasions. Throughout the experiments and outcome assessment, investigators stayed blinded to trial group allocation. Points the paper makes about the study in general: Higher spike-specific TCR breadth was observed in Ad26.COV2.S recipients than in placebo recipients (P = 0.0014). Non-spike TCR breadth was comparable between vaccine and placebo recipients, consistent with the vaccine containing only spike. After vaccination, substantial breadth of spike-specific CD8+ and CD4+ T cell responses was reported. The study lacked the statistical power to compare responses across vaccine doses or regimens. The authors noted that total T cell responses may have been underestimated by the TCR breadth and depth analyses.

The immunoSEQ Assay was used to sequence TCRbeta CDR3 regions. After extraction, genomic DNA underwent amplification by bias-controlled multiplex PCR, followed by high-throughput sequencing. In the paper's pipeline: Collapsing and filtering of sequences were performed to quantify the absolute abundance of each unique TCRbeta CDR3 region. T cell fraction was estimated by normalizing TCRbeta template counts to usable DNA, with usable DNA measured through amplification of reference genes found in all nucleated cells. Repertoire TCRs were annotated as SARS-CoV-2-specific by exact matching of V gene, CDR3 amino acid sequence and J gene to a known reactive TCR set. The reference SARS-CoV-2 TCR set was obtained from MIRA and was filtered for enrichment in COVID-19-positive ImmuneCODE repertoires, whereby public or cross-reactive TCRs were removed. Based on the MIRA antigens, annotated TCRs were further analysed at the level of specific ORF or position within ORF. Breadth was defined as annotated unique rearrangements over total unique productive rearrangements; depth was the summed frequency of those rearrangements. Group comparisons of TCR breadth used two-sided Wilcoxon rank-sum tests. What TCRdb holds here is the immuneACCESS table cut down to in-frame rearrangements. Part of the clones is not present; checked against another copy, under half of the missing clones reflect an unresolved V gene, and the others are unexplained. That table furnishes V, J and clone size, whereas the DNA furnished D and trimming. Within this sample are more than 300,000 clones, with about 82% of them counted one time only. More than 1.5% of the sample is held by the ten biggest clonotypes.

CDR1 is given as SSHAT and CDR2 as FNYEAQ, both from the germline V gene (reference sequence). The CDR3, from cysteine to phenylalanine, totals 14 residues. Of all the DNA, just the CDR3 is kept, 42 bases in frame from base 1. To note about this clone: Its cognate antigen has yet to be identified. A junction end diverges from the germline sequence, so it may reflect a read error.

The treatment or condition label corresponds to: 15 to 20 received Ad26.COV2.S at low or high dose, single or two shots; 5 received placebo; per-sample allocation not given. Repertoires of vaccine and placebo recipients were sequenced from samples collected on day 63 after the first injection. Cohort 1b enrolled 20 to 30 adults aged 18-55 years at a single site in Boston, USA, between 29 July and 7 August 2020. Ad26.COV2.S was a replication-incompetent adenovirus type 26 vector expressing a prefusion-stabilized SARS-CoV-2 spike protein from the original Wuhan strain. The TCR originated in a person aged 18 to 59 who received the Ad26.COV2.S COVID-19 vaccine or a placebo. The chain is made from TRBV7-7 and TRBJ1-1; 7 nucleotides in the junction match TRBD1. Sequencing was performed on peripheral blood, taken in a trial of Ad26.COV2.S vaccine versus placebo. The nucleotides read TGTGCTAGCAGCTTAGAGGGGACAGCCATCGAAGCTTTCTTT. The translation is CASSLEGTAIEAFF.